These 30 T cell receptor beta chains originate from one sample sequenced in a study of Ad26.COV2.S vaccination and SARS-CoV-2 variants (dated by TCRdb to the early 2020s). The library was prepared using the immunoSEQ multiplex PCR assay. Drawn from immuneACCESS, this table holds only the in-frame rearrangements with V and J called that TCRdb kept. Clones are partly lost; checked studies trace under half to an unresolved V gene and leave the rest unexplained. The sample has roughly 700,000 clones on record, about 90% of them singletons. The ten largest clones add up to over 1.3% of the sample. The sample's treatment or condition label is to be understood as: around 19 received Ad26.COV2.S at low or high dose, single or two shots; about 5 received placebo; per-sample allocation not given. Repertoires of vaccine and placebo recipients were sequenced from samples taken on day 63 after the first injection.

Sequencing used peripheral blood, obtained in a trial of Ad26.COV2.S vaccine versus placebo. These receptors were taken from a person between 18 and 60 years old who received the Ad26.COV2.S COVID-19 vaccine or a placebo.

This sequence joins TRBV25-1 and TRBJ1-4; D remains ambiguous. V was clipped by 4 bases and J by 1 base, with 10 bases between them. The germline V gene has CDR1 MGHDK and CDR2 SYGVNS. The CDR3 consists of 15 residues. The CDR3 nucleotides read TGTGCCAGCAGTGCGACACAGAAAACTAATGAAAAACTGTTTTTT. Residues: CASSATQKTNEKLFF. The complete variable domain, with remaining parts taken from reference TRBV25-1 and TRBJ1-4, reads EADIYQTPRYLVIGTGKKITLECSQTMGHDKMYWYQQDPGMELHLIHYSYGVNSTEKGDLSSESTVSRIRTEHFPLTLESARPSHTSQYLCASSATQKTNEKLFFGSGTQLSVL.

The gene calls are TRBV6-4 and TRBJ2-2; no firm D call. V was trimmed by 0 bases and J by 7 bases, leaving 6 bases between them. The CDR3 consists of 13 residues. CDR1 is MRHNA and CDR2 is SNTAGT in the germline V gene. The CDR3 sequence is CASSDSGIGELFF. The CDR3 DNA reads TGTGCCAGCAGTGACTCGGGGATCGGGGAGCTGTTTTTT.

This sequence joins TRBV19 and TRBJ2-4; unclear D gene. The CDR3 contains 16 residues. Germline values: CDR1 LNHDA, CDR2 SQIVND (reference sequence). Trimming pared 6 bases from V and 0 bases from J, leaving 15 bases between. As DNA, the CDR3 is TGTGCCAGTAGAGAGACAAGTACCCTAGCCAAAAACATTCAGTACTTC. The encoded protein is CASRETSTLAKNIQYF.

The chain recombines TRBV7-8 with TRBJ1-1; D is perhaps TRBD1 (5 bases). The V end lost 4 bases, the J end lost 2 bases, and 14 bases lay between the germline ends. Germline CDR1 and CDR2: SGHVS and FQNEAQ. The CDR3 length is 15 residues. The CDR3 DNA follows: TGTGCCAGCAGCTCCGCGCCGGGGGAAAACACTGAAGCTTTCTTT. It is translated as CASSSAPGENTEAFF.

The sample holds a few counts of this clone. The V call is TRBV5-1, the J call TRBJ2-3; D remains unclear. Germline V gene lookup returns CDR1 SGHRS and CDR2 YFSETQ. Between the trimmed V and J ends, which lost 2 bases and 2 bases, there was a span of 9 bases. This CDR3 region has 14 residues. The CDR3 sequence is CASSFSYSTDTQYF. Here the CDR3 DNA reads TGCGCCAGCAGCTTTTCTTATTCCACAGATACGCAGTATTTT.

The rearrangement uses TRBV4-1 and TRBJ2-5; D ambiguous. The CDR3 covers 15 residues. From germline, CDR1 is MGHRA and CDR2 YSYEKL. Trimming cost V 0 bases and J 5 bases, with 13 bases left between them. The CDR3 reads CASSQDNRLWETQYF. CDR3 bases: TGCGCCAGCAGCCAAGACAACCGCCTGTGGGAGACCCAGTACTTC.

V gene TRBV3-1 (or the pseudogene TRBV3-2) combines with J gene TRBJ1-5; possible D gene TRBD1, 6 bases. The CDR3 sequence is 15 residues long. V dropped 1 base and J dropped 6 bases, with 13 bases sitting between them. Germline V CDR1 and CDR2: LGHDT, YNNKEL (reference sequence). CDR3 in DNA: TGTGCCAGCAGCCAAGTGCCGGGGGCGGGTCAGCCCCAGCATTTT. Its protein is CASSQVPGAGQPQHF.

Note on this clone: Other DNA sequences in the same sample also yield this CDR3. The chain combines TRBV30 with TRBJ2-1, with D possibly being TRBD1 or TRBD2 (5 bases each). This CDR3 has 12 amino acids. Trimming took 0 bases from V and 7 from J, leaving 7 bases between them. Germline-derived CDR1 and CDR2 are GTSNPN and SVGIG (reference sequence). CDR3 DNA sequence: TGTGCCTGGAGTGTATGGGGGAATGAGCAGTTCTTC. Translation: CAWSVWGNEQFF.

V and J are TRBV30 and TRBJ2-3; the D gene is possibly TRBD2 (6 bases). This CDR3 contains 14 residues. The ends were cut back, 3 bases at V and 2 bases at J, with 12 bases in the middle. CDR1 and CDR2 (germline): GTSNPN, SVGIG (reference sequence). CDR3 loop: CAWSLKDYTDTQYF. CDR3 nucleotides: TGTGCCTGGAGCCTGAAGGACTACACAGATACGCAGTATTTT.

This sequence joins TRBV24-1 and TRBJ2-2; possible D gene TRBD1, 5 bases. Trimming cost V 6 bases and J 6 bases, with 7 bases left between them. Germline V CDR1 and CDR2: KGHDR, SFDVKD. CDR3 length: 12 residues. The CDR3 protein is CATSQGSGELFF. DNA of the CDR3: TGTGCCACCAGTCAGGGATCCGGGGAGCTGTTTTTT.

This clone was recorded a few times. V and J are TRBV27 and TRBJ2-7; TRBD1 aligns across 7 bases. The ends lost 5 bases at V and 3 bases at J; junction bases unmatched: 10. Germline CDR1 and CDR2: MNHEY and SMNVEV (reference sequence). There are 15 residues in the CDR3. The CDR3 here is CASSLQGTADYEQYF. The CDR3 DNA is TGTGCCAGCAGTCTACAGGGGACCGCTGACTACGAGCAGTACTTC.

This clone showed up just once. The CDR3 sequence is CASRSPRLLRAFF. CDR3 nucleotide sequence: TGTGCCAGTCGTTCCCCCCGACTTCTCCGGGCTTTCTTT. The chain couples TRBV27 to TRBJ1-1; no clear D. V was trimmed by 9 bases and J by 11 bases, leaving 22 bases between them. CDR3 length: 13 residues. Germline V gives CDR1 MNHEY, CDR2 SMNVEV (reference sequence).

The rearrangement links TRBV2 to TRBJ1-1, with TRBD1 matching over 7 bases. Germline values: CDR1 SNHLY, CDR2 FYNNEI. The J segment lost 4 bases and the V segment lost 2 bases, leaving 4 bases of the junction unmatched. CDR3 size: 14 residues. In nucleotides, the CDR3 is TGTGCCAGCAGTGAAAGACAGGGTGCCACTGAAGCTTTCTTT. Amino acids: CASSERQGATEAFF. Full variable domain (remainder filled in from reference TRBV2 and TRBJ1-1): EPEVTQTPSHQVTQMGQEVILRCVPISNHLYFYWYRQILGQKVEFLVSFYNNEISEKSEIFDDQFSVERPDGSNFTLKIRSTKLEDSAMYFCASSERQGATEAFFGQGTRLTVV.

CDR3 amino acids: CASSSPTGTGELFF. The CDR3 nucleotides read TGTGCCAGCAGTTCTCCCACAGGGACCGGGGAGCTGTTTTTT. The genes are TRBV2 and TRBJ2-2; TRBD1 is a possible D gene (6 bases). The V gene lost 5 bases and the J gene lost 5 bases, with 12 bases spanning the gap. The CDR3 contains 14 residues. Germline loops: CDR1 SNHLY, CDR2 FYNNEI.

This chain connects TRBV12-3 or TRBV12-4 to TRBJ1-1; no clear D. The ends were cut back, 3 bases at V and 5 bases at J, with 10 bases in the middle. The CDR3 spans 13 residues. CDR3 nucleotide sequence: TGTGCCAGCAGTTTGGCCATGTCGACTGAAGCTTTCTTT. It codes for CASSLAMSTEAFF.

V gene TRBV11-2 combines with J gene TRBJ2-7, with D maybe TRBD2 (6 bases). Trimming shortened V by 5 bases and J by 4 bases, and 18 bases separated the two germline ends. CDR3 size: 15 residues. Germline CDR1 reads SGHAT; CDR2 reads FQNNGV. DNA for the CDR3: TGTGCCAGCAGCCAACTTGGGGGGTCGGGTTACGAGCAGTACTTC. Amino acid sequence: CASSQLGGSGYEQYF.

This rearrangement joins TRBV18 to TRBJ1-1; 7 bases align to TRBD1. CDR1 is KGHSH, CDR2 LQKENI, per germline. V shed 3 bases, J shed 8 bases, and the junction held 0 bases outside the gene matches. This CDR3 has 11 amino acids. The chain's CDR3 is CASSPDREAFF. The CDR3 DNA follows: TGTGCCAGCTCACCGGACAGGGAAGCTTTCTTT.

Remarks on this clone: An end of the junction differs from the germline gene, which may be a read error. The rearrangement joins TRBV14 to TRBJ2-3; D might be TRBD2 (6 bases). The CDR3 is 11 residues long. Per germline, CDR1 SGHDN and CDR2 FVKESK. The CDR3 coding sequence is TGTGCCAGCAGTCAAGGACTACCCCTGTATTTT. Its protein product is CASSQGLPLYF.

This clone was detected a few times. CDR3 DNA: TGTGCCAGCAGCCAAGTTATGGGACCGCAGAACACTGAAGCTTTCTTT. Protein: CASSQVMGPQNTEAFF. V gene TRBV4-2 combines with J gene TRBJ1-1; D is perhaps TRBD1 (5 bases). Trimming shortened V by 1 base and J by 1 base, and 13 bases separated the two germline ends. The CDR3 length is 16 residues. Germline V CDR1 and CDR2: LGHNA, YNFKEQ.

This sequence joins TRBV5-1 and TRBJ2-7, with 9 bases that match TRBD1. Trimming removed 4 bases from V and 2 bases from J; junction bases left unmatched: 1. Germline V gene data show CDR1 as SGHRS and CDR2 as YFSETQ. The CDR3 length is 13 residues. CDR3: CASSRDRAYEQYF. In DNA, the CDR3 is TGCGCCAGCAGCCGGGACAGGGCCTACGAGCAGTACTTC.

This chain uses TRBV27 with TRBJ1-6; possible D gene TRBD1, 5 bases. Germline lookup yields CDR1 MNHEY and CDR2 SMNVEV (reference sequence). Between the trimmed V and J ends, which lost 5 bases and 10 bases, there was a span of 12 bases. This CDR3 contains 13 residues. The CDR3 DNA is TGTGCCAGCAGTGGGGCCCAAGGGTCACCCCTCCACTTT. Amino acids: CASSGAQGSPLHF.

This clone showed up just a few times. V and J are TRBV24-1 and TRBJ1-2; D is ambiguous. The germline V gene has CDR1 KGHDR and CDR2 SFDVKD. The V and J ends lost 3 bases and 4 bases respectively, with 11 bases between them. The CDR3 runs 14 residues. The CDR3 loop reads CATSDPLDGYGYTF. The DNA of the CDR3 is TGTGCCACCAGTGATCCGCTGGACGGCTATGGCTACACCTTC.

The gene calls are TRBV10-3 and TRBJ2-1; 8 bases map to TRBD1. With 1 base clipped from V and 6 bases from J, the junction kept 5 bases outside the gene matches. There are 15 residues in the CDR3. CDR1 is ENHRY, CDR2 SYGVKD, per germline. The CDR3 coding sequence is TGTGCCATCAGTGAGTATACCGGGACAGGCAATGAGCAGTTCTTC. This codes for CAISEYTGTGNEQFF.

The J gene is TRBJ1-2, the V gene TRBV7-8; D is possibly TRBD1 (5 bases). The CDR3 sequence is 15 residues long. V dropped 7 bases and J dropped 5 bases, with 20 bases sitting between them. CDR1 SGHVS and CDR2 FQNEAQ come from the germline V gene. CDR3 sequence (DNA): TGTGCCAGCACTTTAATCGGGGGGGAGGAATATGGCTACACCTTC. It encodes CASTLIGGEEYGYTF.

The J gene is TRBJ2-1, the V gene TRBV7-9; 10 bases line up with TRBD2. The germline gives CDR1 SEHNR, CDR2 FQNEAQ (reference sequence). Trimming took 7 bases from V and 1 from J; bases not matched to a gene: 10. CDR3 length equals 17 residues. The CDR3 reads CASNFPHSGGSYNEQFF. The CDR3 DNA sequence: TGTGCCAGCAACTTTCCCCATAGCGGGGGGTCCTACAATGAGCAGTTCTTC. Filled out from reference TRBV7-9 and TRBJ2-1, the complete variable domain reads DTGVSQNPRHKITKRGQNVTFRCDPISEHNRLYWYRQTLGQGPEFLTYFQNEAQLEKSRLLSDRFSAERPKGSFSTLEIQRTEQGDSAMYLCASNFPHSGGSYNEQFFGPGTRLTVL.

The chain employs TRBV19 and TRBJ2-7; D may be TRBD1 or TRBD2 (5 bases each). V dropped 3 bases and J dropped 0 bases, with 15 bases sitting between them. From germline, CDR1 is LNHDA and CDR2 SQIVND (reference sequence). The CDR3 loop spans 16 amino acids. The CDR3 region is CASSIGDATVSYEQYF. CDR3 DNA: TGTGCCAGTAGTATTGGGGACGCGACAGTCTCCTACGAGCAGTACTTC.

This sequence joins TRBV7-2 and TRBJ2-3, with 7 bases identical to TRBD1. CDR3 size: 14 residues. CDR1 is SGHTA and CDR2 is FQGNSA in the germline V gene. With 2 bases clipped from V and 2 bases from J, the junction kept 1 base outside the gene matches. CDR3 sequence (DNA): TGTGCCAGCAGCTTAAGGGGGCTCACAGATACGCAGTATTTT. Translation gives CASSLRGLTDTQYF.

The J gene is TRBJ2-6, the V gene TRBV10-3; 8 bases fit TRBD1. This CDR3 is 18 amino acids long. The J segment lost 0 bases and the V segment lost 2 bases, leaving 6 bases of the junction unmatched. Looked up from germline, CDR1 is ENHRY and CDR2 is SYGVKD. The DNA for the CDR3 is TGTGCCATCAGTGAGGGGGCAGGGGGCACCTCTGGGGCCAACGTCCTGACTTTC. Amino acid sequence: CAISEGAGGTSGANVLTF.

The chain has TRBV6-2 or TRBV6-3 and TRBJ1-4, with D perhaps TRBD1 (6 bases). V was cut by 6 bases and J by 8 bases, with 13 bases left in between. There are 13 residues in the CDR3. Germline CDR1 MNHEY, CDR2 SVGEGT. The CDR3 DNA reads TGTGCCAGCAGCAGAACAGGGAGCGAAAAACTGTTTTTT. Protein product: CASSRTGSEKLFF.

The CDR3 loop is CASSYSLANTGELFF. DNA of the CDR3: TGTGCCAGCAGTTACTCTCTCGCGAACACCGGGGAGCTGTTTTTT. This chain connects TRBV6-2 or TRBV6-3 to TRBJ2-2; the D is unclear. The CDR3 has 15 residues. From germline, CDR1 is MNHEY and CDR2 SVGEGT. Trimming cost V 0 bases and J 0 bases, with 5 bases left between them.